This entry lists 17 T cell receptor beta chains sequenced from one sample in a study of cytotoxic CD8 clonotypes in ibrutinib-treated CLL. The repertoire was sequenced with immunoSEQ multiplex PCR; TCRdb's copy has only in-frame clones and lacks some. The sample records 150,000 to 200,000 clones, approximately 91% being singletons. The sequencing used PBMCs, collected at disease progression, from a patient treated with ibrutinib. The receptor source for this set is a human donor with chronic lymphocytic leukemia.

The V and J genes are TRBV7-6 and TRBJ2-3, with 7 bases matching TRBD1. This CDR3 contains 16 residues. Per the germline V gene, CDR1 is SGHVS and CDR2 is FNYEAQ. J was trimmed by 3 bases and V by 2 bases; bases with no gene match: 8. The CDR3 loop reads CASSLIPAGGTDTQYF. CDR3 DNA sequence: TGTGCCAGCAGCTTAATACCGGCAGGGGGTACAGATACGCAGTATTTT.

The chain carries TRBV9 and TRBJ2-3, with TRBD2 as a possible D gene (5 bases). Germline assignment: CDR1 SGDLS and CDR2 YYNGEE. The CDR3 spans 15 residues. V was cut by 6 bases and J by 2 bases, with 16 bases left in between. As DNA, the CDR3 is TGTGCCAGCACATTAGGACTCCAGGTCACAGATACGCAGTATTTT. Translating gives CASTLGLQVTDTQYF.

The J gene is TRBJ2-2, the V gene TRBV4-2; D may be TRBD2 (6 bases). Germline V gene lookup returns CDR1 LGHNA and CDR2 YNFKEQ. The CDR3 totals 17 residues. Deletions cut 1 base from V and 6 bases from J, with 18 bases between. CDR3 loop: CASSQAISGVYAGELFF. The CDR3 DNA reads TGTGCCAGCAGCCAAGCGATTAGCGGCGTTTACGCCGGGGAGCTGTTTTTT.

The V and J genes are TRBV28 and TRBJ1-5; perhaps TRBD1 as D (6 bases). This CDR3 contains 17 residues. Trimming left V 3 bases short and J 4 bases short, with 19 bases between. Germline lookup yields CDR1 MDHEN and CDR2 SYDVKM. CDR3 sequence reads: CASSFPLFEGGNQPQHF. For the CDR3, the DNA is TGTGCCAGCAGTTTCCCGCTTTTTGAGGGGGGAAATCAGCCCCAGCATTTT.

The gene calls are TRBV6-1 and TRBJ1-3; 10 nucleotides line up with TRBD1. The junction had 4 bases not matched to a gene; V was cut back by 4 bases and J by 4 bases. From germline, CDR1 is MNHNS and CDR2 SASEGT. The CDR3 loop spans 15 amino acids. The CDR3 region has the DNA TGTGCCAGCAGTGGACGGACAGGGGGAGGAAACACCATATATTTT. It encodes CASSGRTGGGNTIYF.

The chain uses TRBV10-3 and TRBJ2-5; TRBD1 aligns across 8 bases. The ends lost 6 bases at V and 1 base at J; junction bases unmatched: 7. This CDR3 spans 15 amino acids. CDR1 is ENHRY and CDR2 is SYGVKD in the germline V gene. CDR3 loop: CAISPPGTGQETQYF. The CDR3, as DNA: TGTGCCATCAGCCCCCCCGGGACAGGCCAAGAGACCCAGTACTTC.

This clone was seen once. This sequence joins TRBV7-2 and TRBJ1-5; 10 positions agree with TRBD1. Unmatched junction bases numbered 6, after V lost 0 bases and J lost 4 bases. From germline, CDR1 is SGHTA and CDR2 FQGNSA. CDR3 size: 17 residues. Written as DNA, the CDR3 is TGTGCCAGCAGCTTAGCGGCCGGGACAGGGGATAATCAGCCCCAGCATTTT. Residues: CASSLAAGTGDNQPQHF.

This clone was seen more than once but under ten times. V and J are TRBV11-2 and TRBJ1-2, with 7 bases that match TRBD1. The CDR3 runs to 15 residues. V lost 3 bases, J lost 4 bases, and 8 bases stayed unmatched. Germline V CDR1 and CDR2: SGHAT, FQNNGV. The CDR3 loop reads CASSFKTGSVYGYTF. CDR3 in DNA: TGTGCCAGCAGCTTCAAGACAGGGAGTGTCTATGGCTACACCTTC.

In its sample, this clone was seen once. This chain connects TRBV5-4 to TRBJ1-4; 9 positions match TRBD1. J lost 2 bases, V lost 4 bases, and 9 bases had no gene match. Germline loops: CDR1 SGHNT, CDR2 YYREEE (reference sequence). This CDR3 has 17 residues. The CDR3 nucleotides are TGTGCCAGCAGCATCGGGACAGGGTGGGGGACTAATGAAAAACTGTTTTTT. It encodes CASSIGTGWGTNEKLFF.

The rearrangement joins TRBV11-1 to TRBJ2-7; D gene unclear. Trimming left V 4 bases short and J 2 bases short, with 12 bases between. The germline CDR1 and CDR2 sequences are SGHAT and FQDESV (reference sequence). The CDR3 contains 14 residues. This chain's CDR3 is CASSSLDRPYEQYF. CDR3 bases: TGTGCCAGCAGCTCGCTCGATCGACCCTACGAGCAGTACTTC. The full variable domain, with the rest looked up from reference TRBV11-1 and TRBJ2-7, is EAEVAQSPRYKITEKSQAVAFWCDPISGHATLYWYRQILGQGPELLVQFQDESVVDDSQLPKDRFSAERLKGVDSTLKIQPAELGDSAMYLCASSSLDRPYEQYFGPGTRLTVT.

The chain carries TRBV6-1 and TRBJ1-5, with D maybe TRBD1 (6 bases). Germline CDR1 and CDR2: MNHNS and SASEGT. V was pared by 2 bases and J by 4 bases, with 9 bases between. This CDR3 comprises 14 residues. In nucleotides, the CDR3 is TGTGCCAGCAGTGAAACGAGGGGGAATCAGCCCCAGCATTTT. This sequence encodes CASSETRGNQPQHF.

This rearrangement joins TRBV6-5 to TRBJ2-7; D is unresolved. V was trimmed by 6 bases and J by 6 bases, leaving 15 bases between them. The CDR3 is 13 residues long. CDR1 is MNHEY, CDR2 SVGAGI, per germline. The CDR3 DNA reads TGTGCCAGCAGCCCCACAACCCGCTCCGAGCAGTACTTC. This codes for CASSPTTRSEQYF.

This rearrangement joins TRBV25-1 to TRBJ1-1; tentative D call: TRBD1 (6 bases). The CDR3 spans 16 residues. Germline CDR1 is MGHDK and CDR2 is SYGVNS. V lost 6 bases and J lost 6, with 23 bases in between. DNA for the CDR3: TGTGCCAGCAGGCCACTAGGGGGTTTGGGGTATGCTGAAGCTTTCTTT. Its protein product is CASRPLGGLGYAEAFF.

The CDR3 is CASSPLWLAVQETQYF. The CDR3 coding sequence is TGTGCCAGCTCACCGTTATGGCTAGCGGTCCAAGAGACCCAGTACTTC. This chain uses TRBV18 with TRBJ2-5, with 7 bases fitting TRBD2. The CDR3 is made up of 16 amino acids. Germline values: CDR1 KGHSH, CDR2 LQKENI. Germline trimming cut 3 bases from V and 1 base from J; bases unmatched to any gene: 8.

The CDR3 here is CASSLLAEHSGANVLTF. Here the CDR3 DNA reads TGTGCCAGCAGCTTACTAGCGGAGCACTCTGGGGCCAACGTCCTGACTTTC. V is TRBV5-4 and J is TRBJ2-6; the match to TRBD2 covers 8 bases. The CDR3 totals 17 residues. Per germline, CDR1 SGHNT and CDR2 YYREEE (reference sequence). Losses at the gene ends were 2 bases for V and 0 bases for J; bases not matched to a gene: 4. The variable domain in full, completed from reference TRBV5-4 and TRBJ2-6, reads ETGVTQSPTHLIKTRGQQVTLRCSSQSGHNTVSWYQQALGQGPQFIFQYYREEENGRGNFPPRFSGLQFPNYSSELNVNALELDDSALYLCASSLLAEHSGANVLTFGAGSRLTVL.

This chain links TRBV15 with TRBJ2-5; TRBD2 aligns across 14 bases. The germline V gene encodes CDR1 LNHNV and CDR2 YYDKDF (reference sequence). This CDR3 contains 16 residues. V was clipped by 3 bases and J by 7 bases; unmatched bases: 7. The DNA of the CDR3 is TGTGCCACCAGCAGCCCGGGACTAGCGGGAGTCGGGACCCAGTACTTC. The encoded protein is CATSSPGLAGVGTQYF.

V usage is TRBV6-5 and J usage is TRBJ1-5; 7 nucleotides line up with TRBD1. CDR3 size: 16 residues. V shed 0 bases, J shed 1 base, and the junction held 3 bases outside the gene matches. The germline gives CDR1 MNHEY, CDR2 SVGAGI. In DNA form, the CDR3 reads TGTGCCAGCAGTTACTCCAGGGGGGGAAGCAATCAGCCCCAGCATTTT. It is translated as CASSYSRGGSNQPQHF.